The sequence of this T cell receptor (beta chain) was determined in a study of blood T cell repertoires in COVID-19. About the research overall: Both acute and convalescent COVID-19 samples were obtained from the United States, Italy and Spain. Sources were T cells, B-cell-depleted T cells, or PBMCs; the material itself was cDNA or gDNA.

As originally analysed: Amplifying reference gene primers gave estimates of nucleated cell counts. Libraries were prepared by immunoSEQ multiplex PCR; TCRdb keeps only in-frame clonotypes and omits some of them. D and trimming were read from the DNA, whereas the V and J calls and clone size are those reported in that table. The sample has around 230,000 clones, around four fifths seen once; the top ten hold around 2.5%. The CDR3 has 16 residues. The ends lost 5 bases at V and 2 bases at J; junction bases unmatched: 6. Germline V lookup: CDR1 SEHNR, CDR2 FQNEAQ (reference sequence). This sequence originates from a woman aged 70-85 years with active or convalescent COVID-19. The chain is built from TRBV7-9 and TRBJ2-7; 13 bases line up with TRBD2. Sequencing used peripheral blood. The CDR3 sequence is CASSPGTSGDPYEQYF. CDR3 coding DNA: TGTGCCAGCAGCCCGGGGACTAGCGGGGACCCCTACGAGCAGTACTTC.